The rows below give T cell receptor beta chains drawn from one sample of a study of CD8+CD57+ T cells in acquired aplastic anemia. Using its own MiXCR run on the reads, TCRdb lists one record per CDR3 protein. The sample shows approximately 130,000 distinct CDR3 sequences, 41% of them seen only once. Material: sorted CD4+, CD8+, or CD8+CD57+ T cells (not recorded which) from PBMCs. Source of these receptors: a human donor in good health, serving as a control. CDR3s include the opening cysteine and the closing phenylalanine or tryptophan. The order of the fields is clone size, V gene, J gene, CDR3 protein. Clone size is shown for a subset of rows, as once, few, many or a class of expanded clone.

-	TRBV29-1	TRBJ2-5	CSVGPTRETQYF
many	TRBV2	TRBJ1-5	CASSPTGFNQPQHF
many	TRBV19	TRBJ2-3	CASSLQGLTDTQYF
many	TRBV7-6	TRBJ2-5	CASSPGETQYF
many	TRBV3-1	TRBJ1-4	CASSQDPGAGEKLFF
-	TRBV29-1	TRBJ2-5	CSVSGQGTGETQYF
many	TRBV3-1	TRBJ2-7	CASSLPGSSRGEQYF
many	TRBV11-2	TRBJ2-1	CASSPGSGTYNEQFF
-	TRBV29-1	TRBJ2-7	CSVLQDEQYF
many	TRBV12-3/TRBV12-4	TRBJ2-3	CASVRGPDTQYF
many	TRBV11-2	TRBJ2-7	CASSFGGAGLTYEQYF
many	TRBV7-9	TRBJ2-2	CASSARQGYTGELFF
few	TRBV30	TRBJ2-5	CAWSVGGVGPETQYF
many	TRBV24-1	TRBJ2-2	CATSDPTGGYTGELFF
many	TRBV13	TRBJ1-3	CASSPDVSSGNTIYF
many	TRBV20-1	TRBJ2-1	CSATLGDSSYNEQFF
many	TRBV2	TRBJ1-1	CASRWGDRDTEAFF
many	TRBV19	TRBJ2-1	CASRVRGRAKDEQFF
-	TRBV24-1	TRBJ2-1	CATSAMTGGSEQFF
many	TRBV6-6	TRBJ2-7	CASSSGQGNSRGYEQYF
many	TRBV2	TRBJ1-4	CAGTGGGLNEKLFF
many	TRBV29-1	TRBJ2-5	CSALTGGTQYF
many	TRBV5-1	TRBJ2-7	CASSLDPRDTSYEQYF
many	TRBV18	TRBJ1-2	CASSLTEDYGYTF
-	TRBV4-1	TRBJ2-7	CASRHWGSGGYEQYF
-	TRBV19	TRBJ2-7	CASATGGPEQYF
-	TRBV7-3	TRBJ1-1	CASSKTGTNTEAFF
many	TRBV20-1	TRBJ2-7	CSAREKPGQGSYEQYF
many	TRBV2	TRBJ2-5	CASILGLVETQYF
many	TRBV6-4	TRBJ2-2	CASSHVGVHKNTGELFF
few	TRBV2	TRBJ1-1	CASGELRQAYTEAFF
many	TRBV6-2/TRBV6-3	TRBJ1-5	CASRLDSNQPQHF
-	TRBV19	TRBJ1-1	CATSGGKAFF
many	TRBV5-8	TRBJ2-1	CASSFWSNEQFF
many	TRBV5-1	TRBJ2-1	CASSLVPSRTSNEQFF
-	TRBV28	TRBJ2-5	CASENPPGQGLETQYF
many	TRBV20-1	TRBJ1-2	CSGAGGAGYGYTF
once	TRBV29-1	TRBJ1-5	CSAIPDNNQPQHF
-	TRBV6-1	TRBJ1-1	CASSMGAGAFF
many	TRBV6-5	TRBJ2-7	CASSWGLGTSGSEEQYF
-	TRBV18	TRBJ2-1	CQLTPQRHDSLTRLHDEQFF
many	TRBV10-3	TRBJ1-1	CAITPDRGNTEAFF
few	TRBV12-3/TRBV12-4	TRBJ1-2	CASSTGVEGYTF
-	TRBV10-3	TRBJ1-5	CAISTDRGNQPQHF
many	TRBV19	TRBJ2-7	CASRVLQRSGGTYEQYF
many	TRBV12-3/TRBV12-4	TRBJ1-6	CASSFRRFSTPLHF
-	TRBV2	TRBJ2-1	CASSEALDRLAGSEQFF
many	TRBV4-1	TRBJ1-5	CASSQYREGNQPQHF
-	TRBV11-2	TRBJ2-1	CASSLPLFGGIRGVEQFF
-	TRBV25-1	TRBJ1-2	CASSEPGTGVSSYGYTF
many	TRBV3-1	TRBJ1-2	CASSLAGTGKGYTF
-	TRBV10-3	TRBJ1-2	CAISESIQGARDYGYTF
-	TRBV10-3	TRBJ2-2	CAVWVAGAELFF